This T cell receptor beta chain was sequenced in a study of cytomegalovirus exposure and HLA in healthy donors. The CDR3 loop spans 15 amino acids. Germline V gene sequence: CDR1 LGHNA, CDR2 YNFKEQ. Between the trimmed V and J ends, which lost 5 bases and 1 base, there was a span of 13 bases. In the PCR, 60 Vbeta and 13 Jbeta primers were used. Only in-frame clones appear in the TCRdb table, and some are missing; sequencing was by immunoSEQ multiplex PCR. The table includes 45,000 to 70,000 clones, 82% detected once. The material sequenced was PBMCs. The receptor's source is a man aged 45-65 years in good health and CMV-seronegative. The chain couples TRBV4-2 to TRBJ2-3; no firm D call. The CDR3 loop is CASSSVGEGTDTQYF. CDR3 nucleotides: TGTGCCAGCAGCTCAGTAGGTGAGGGCACAGATACGCAGTATTTT.